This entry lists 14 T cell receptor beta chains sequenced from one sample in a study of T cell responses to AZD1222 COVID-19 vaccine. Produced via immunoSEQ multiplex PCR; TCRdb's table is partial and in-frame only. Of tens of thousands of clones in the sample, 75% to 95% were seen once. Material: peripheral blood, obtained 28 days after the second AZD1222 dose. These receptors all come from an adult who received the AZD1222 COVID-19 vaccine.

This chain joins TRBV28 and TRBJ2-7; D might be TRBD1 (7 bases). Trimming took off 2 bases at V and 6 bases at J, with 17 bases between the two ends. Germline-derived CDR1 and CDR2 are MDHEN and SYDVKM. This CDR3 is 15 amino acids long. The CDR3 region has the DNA TGTGCCAGCAGTTTAGGAGGGGGCCCCGTCGGCGAGCAGTACTTC. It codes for CASSLGGGPVGEQYF. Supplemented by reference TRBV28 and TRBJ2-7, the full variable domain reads DVKVTQSSRYLVKRTGEKVFLECVQDMDHENMFWYRQDPGLGLRLIYFSYDVKMKEKGDIPEGYSVSREKKERFSLILESASTNQTSMYLCASSLGGGPVGEQYFGPGTRLTVT.

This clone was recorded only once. The CDR3: CASSRTSGSGGHNEQFF. The CDR3 region has the DNA TGTGCCAGCAGCCGGACTAGCGGGAGTGGAGGACACAATGAGCAGTTCTTC. This chain joins TRBV5-8 and TRBJ2-1; TRBD2 agrees at 13 bases. In germline, CDR1 is SGHTS, CDR2 YDEGEE. This CDR3 is 17 amino acids long. Trimming took 4 bases from V and 5 from J; bases not matched to a gene: 9.

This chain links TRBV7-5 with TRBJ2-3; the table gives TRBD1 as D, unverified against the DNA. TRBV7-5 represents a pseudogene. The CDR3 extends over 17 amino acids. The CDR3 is CVRSLVDGTGLTDTQYF. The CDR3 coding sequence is TGTGTCAGAAGCTTAGTCGACGGGACAGGCCTCACAGATACGCAGTATTTT.

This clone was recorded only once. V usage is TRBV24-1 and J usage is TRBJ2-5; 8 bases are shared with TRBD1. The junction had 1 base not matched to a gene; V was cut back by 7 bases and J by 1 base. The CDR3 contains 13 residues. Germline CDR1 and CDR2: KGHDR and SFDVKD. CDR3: CATSGQGQETQYF. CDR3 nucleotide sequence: TGTGCCACCAGCGGACAGGGCCAAGAGACCCAGTACTTC.

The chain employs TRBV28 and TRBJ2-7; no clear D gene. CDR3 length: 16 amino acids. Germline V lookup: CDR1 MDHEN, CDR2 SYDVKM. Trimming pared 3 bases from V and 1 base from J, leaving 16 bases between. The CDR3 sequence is CASSFQAWGGSYEQYF. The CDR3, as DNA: TGTGCCAGCAGTTTTCAGGCCTGGGGTGGTTCCTACGAGCAGTACTTC.

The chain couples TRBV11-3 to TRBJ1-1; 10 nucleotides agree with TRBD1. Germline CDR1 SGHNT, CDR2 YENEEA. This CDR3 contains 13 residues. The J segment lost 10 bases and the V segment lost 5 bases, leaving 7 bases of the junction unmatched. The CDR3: CASSGRDRGRAFF. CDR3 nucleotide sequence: TGTGCCAGCAGCGGCCGGGACAGGGGACGAGCTTTCTTT.

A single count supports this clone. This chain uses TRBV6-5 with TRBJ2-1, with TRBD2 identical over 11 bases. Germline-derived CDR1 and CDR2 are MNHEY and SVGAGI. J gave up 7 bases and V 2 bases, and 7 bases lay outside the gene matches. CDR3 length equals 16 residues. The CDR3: CASSYLLAGGGNEQFF. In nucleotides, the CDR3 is TGTGCCAGCAGTTACCTCCTAGCGGGAGGAGGGAATGAGCAGTTCTTC.

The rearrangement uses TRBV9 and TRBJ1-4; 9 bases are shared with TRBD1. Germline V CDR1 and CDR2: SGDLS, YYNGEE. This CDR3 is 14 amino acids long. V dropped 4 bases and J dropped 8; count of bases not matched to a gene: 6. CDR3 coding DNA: TGTGCCAGCAGCCAACCGGGACAGGGAGAAAAACTGTTTTTT. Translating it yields CASSQPGQGEKLFF.

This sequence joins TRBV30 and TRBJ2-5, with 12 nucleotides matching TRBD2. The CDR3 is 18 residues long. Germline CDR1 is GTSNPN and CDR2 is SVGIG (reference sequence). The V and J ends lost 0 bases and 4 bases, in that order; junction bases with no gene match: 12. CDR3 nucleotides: TGTGCCTGGAGTGTAGGAAACCTAGCGGGAGGGCCCCGAGAGACCCAGTACTTC. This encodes CAWSVGNLAGGPRETQYF.

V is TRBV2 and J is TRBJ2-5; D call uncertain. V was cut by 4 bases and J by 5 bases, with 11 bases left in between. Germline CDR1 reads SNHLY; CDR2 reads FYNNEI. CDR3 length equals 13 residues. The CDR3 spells CASSGLTLETQYF. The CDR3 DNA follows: TGTGCCAGCAGTGGCCTCACCCTGGAGACCCAGTACTTC.

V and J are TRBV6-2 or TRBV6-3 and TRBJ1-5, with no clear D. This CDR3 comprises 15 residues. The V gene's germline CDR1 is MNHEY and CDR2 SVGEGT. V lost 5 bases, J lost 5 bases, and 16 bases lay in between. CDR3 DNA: TGTGCCAGCAGTGCCCGGACCATCGGGGATCAGCCCCAGCATTTT. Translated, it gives CASSARTIGDQPQHF.

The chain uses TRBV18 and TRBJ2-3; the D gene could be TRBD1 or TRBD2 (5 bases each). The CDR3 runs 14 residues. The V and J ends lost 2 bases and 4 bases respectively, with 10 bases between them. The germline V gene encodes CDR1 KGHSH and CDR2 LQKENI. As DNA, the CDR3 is TGTGCCAGCTCACCAGGGACCTCCCCAGATACGCAGTATTTT. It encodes CASSPGTSPDTQYF.

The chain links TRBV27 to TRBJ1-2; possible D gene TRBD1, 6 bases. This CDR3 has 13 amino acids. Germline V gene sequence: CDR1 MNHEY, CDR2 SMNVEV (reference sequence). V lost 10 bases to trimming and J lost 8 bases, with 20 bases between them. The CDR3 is CATTRRRGEGYTF. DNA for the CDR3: TGTGCCACCACCCGTCGGAGGGGGGAGGGCTACACCTTC.

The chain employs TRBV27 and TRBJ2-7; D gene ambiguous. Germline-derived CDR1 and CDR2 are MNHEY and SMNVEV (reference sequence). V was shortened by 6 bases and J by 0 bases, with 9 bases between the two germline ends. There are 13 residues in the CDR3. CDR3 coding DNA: TGTGCCAGCAGAGGGCAGAGCTCCTACGAGCAGTACTTC. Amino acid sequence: CASRGQSSYEQYF.